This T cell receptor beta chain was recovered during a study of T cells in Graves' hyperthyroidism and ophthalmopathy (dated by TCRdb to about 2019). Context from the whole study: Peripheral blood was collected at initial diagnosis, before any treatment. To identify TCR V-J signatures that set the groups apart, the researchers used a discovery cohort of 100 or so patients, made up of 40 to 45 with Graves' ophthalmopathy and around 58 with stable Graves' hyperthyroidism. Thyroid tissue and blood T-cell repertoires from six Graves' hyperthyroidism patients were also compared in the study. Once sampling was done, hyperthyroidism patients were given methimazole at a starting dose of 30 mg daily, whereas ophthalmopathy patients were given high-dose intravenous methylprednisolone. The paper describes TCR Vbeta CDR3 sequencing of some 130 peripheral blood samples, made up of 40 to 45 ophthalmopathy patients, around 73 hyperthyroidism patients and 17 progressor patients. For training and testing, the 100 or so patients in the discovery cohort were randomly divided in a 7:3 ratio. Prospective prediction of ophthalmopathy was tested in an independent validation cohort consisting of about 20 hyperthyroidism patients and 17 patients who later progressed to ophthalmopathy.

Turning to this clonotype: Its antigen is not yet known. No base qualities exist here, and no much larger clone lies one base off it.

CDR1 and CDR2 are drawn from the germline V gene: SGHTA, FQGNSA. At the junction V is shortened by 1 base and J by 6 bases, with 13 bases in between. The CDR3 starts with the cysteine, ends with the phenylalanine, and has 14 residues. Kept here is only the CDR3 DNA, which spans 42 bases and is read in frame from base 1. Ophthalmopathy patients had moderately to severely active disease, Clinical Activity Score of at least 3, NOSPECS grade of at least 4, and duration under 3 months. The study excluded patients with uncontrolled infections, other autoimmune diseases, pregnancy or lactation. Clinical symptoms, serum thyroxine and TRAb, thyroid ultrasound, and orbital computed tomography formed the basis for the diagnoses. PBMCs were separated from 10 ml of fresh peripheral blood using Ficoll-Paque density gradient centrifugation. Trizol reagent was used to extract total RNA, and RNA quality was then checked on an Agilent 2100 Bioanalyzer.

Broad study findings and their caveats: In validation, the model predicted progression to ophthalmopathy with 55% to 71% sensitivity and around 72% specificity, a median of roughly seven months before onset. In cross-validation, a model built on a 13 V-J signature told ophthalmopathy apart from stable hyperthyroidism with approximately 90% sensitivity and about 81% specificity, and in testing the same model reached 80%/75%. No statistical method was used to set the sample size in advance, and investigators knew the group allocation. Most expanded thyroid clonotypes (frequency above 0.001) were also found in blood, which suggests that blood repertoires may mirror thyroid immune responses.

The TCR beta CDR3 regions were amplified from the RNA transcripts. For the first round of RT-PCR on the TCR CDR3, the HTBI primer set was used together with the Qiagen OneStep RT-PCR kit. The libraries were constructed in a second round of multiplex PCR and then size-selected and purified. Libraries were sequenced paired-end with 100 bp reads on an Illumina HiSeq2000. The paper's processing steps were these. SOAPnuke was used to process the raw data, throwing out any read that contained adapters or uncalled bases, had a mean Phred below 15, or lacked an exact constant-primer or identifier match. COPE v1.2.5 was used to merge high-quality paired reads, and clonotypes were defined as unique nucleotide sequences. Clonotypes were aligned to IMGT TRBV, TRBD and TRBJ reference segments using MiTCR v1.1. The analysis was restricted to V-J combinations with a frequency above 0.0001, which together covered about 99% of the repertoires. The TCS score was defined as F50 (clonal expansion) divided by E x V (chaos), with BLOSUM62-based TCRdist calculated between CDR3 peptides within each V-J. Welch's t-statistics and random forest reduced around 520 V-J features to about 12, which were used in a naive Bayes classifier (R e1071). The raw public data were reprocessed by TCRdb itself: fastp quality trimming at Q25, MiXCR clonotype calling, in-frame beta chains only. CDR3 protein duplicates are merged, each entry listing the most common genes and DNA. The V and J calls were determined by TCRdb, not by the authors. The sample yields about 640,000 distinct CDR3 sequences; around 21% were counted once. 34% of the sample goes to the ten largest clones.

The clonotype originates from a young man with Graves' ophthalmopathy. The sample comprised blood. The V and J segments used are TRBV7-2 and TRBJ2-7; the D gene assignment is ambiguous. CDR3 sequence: CASSLEAVAGEQYF. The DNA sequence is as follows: TGTGCCAGCAGCTTAGAGGCTGTCGCTGGCGAGCAGTACTTC.